Many counts were recorded for the clone carrying this T cell receptor beta chain. Its antigen is as yet unknown. The sample belongs to a study of T cells in Graves' hyperthyroidism and ophthalmopathy. Study-wide points: Ophthalmopathy could be told apart from stable hyperthyroidism with a 13 V-J model.

Deletions cut 6 bases from V and 6 bases from J, with 14 bases between. The CDR3 length is 13 residues. CDR1 MNHNS and CDR2 SASEGT come from the germline V gene. Diagnosis rested on symptoms, serum thyroxine and TRAb, thyroid ultrasound, and orbital computed tomography. Amplification targeted TCR beta CDR3 regions from RNA transcripts. HTBI primers were used for first-round RT-PCR of the TCR CDR3. TCRdb re-called the multiplex PCR reads through MiXCR, storing one row per CDR3 protein. Here the sample spans about 330,000 distinct CDR3 sequences, around 13% being singletons. This receptor was obtained from a woman between 40 and 50 years old with Graves' ophthalmopathy. The rearrangement links TRBV6-1 to TRBJ1-1, with no clear D. The sequenced sample consisted of blood. The chain's CDR3 is CASSGDIGAEAFF. For the CDR3, the DNA is TGTGCCAGCAGCGGAGACATTGGGGCTGAAGCTTTCTTT.